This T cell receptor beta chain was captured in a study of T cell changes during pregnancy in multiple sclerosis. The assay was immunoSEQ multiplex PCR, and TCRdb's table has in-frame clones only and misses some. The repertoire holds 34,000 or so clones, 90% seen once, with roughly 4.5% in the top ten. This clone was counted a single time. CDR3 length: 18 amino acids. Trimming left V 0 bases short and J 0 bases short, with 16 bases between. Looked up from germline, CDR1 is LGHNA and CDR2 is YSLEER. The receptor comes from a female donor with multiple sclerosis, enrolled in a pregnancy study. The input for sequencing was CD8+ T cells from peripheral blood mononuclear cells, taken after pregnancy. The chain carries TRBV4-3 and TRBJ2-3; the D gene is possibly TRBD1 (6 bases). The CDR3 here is CASSQDPSTGQSTDTQYF. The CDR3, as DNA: TGCGCCAGCAGCCAAGATCCCTCGACAGGACAGAGCACAGATACGCAGTATTTT.